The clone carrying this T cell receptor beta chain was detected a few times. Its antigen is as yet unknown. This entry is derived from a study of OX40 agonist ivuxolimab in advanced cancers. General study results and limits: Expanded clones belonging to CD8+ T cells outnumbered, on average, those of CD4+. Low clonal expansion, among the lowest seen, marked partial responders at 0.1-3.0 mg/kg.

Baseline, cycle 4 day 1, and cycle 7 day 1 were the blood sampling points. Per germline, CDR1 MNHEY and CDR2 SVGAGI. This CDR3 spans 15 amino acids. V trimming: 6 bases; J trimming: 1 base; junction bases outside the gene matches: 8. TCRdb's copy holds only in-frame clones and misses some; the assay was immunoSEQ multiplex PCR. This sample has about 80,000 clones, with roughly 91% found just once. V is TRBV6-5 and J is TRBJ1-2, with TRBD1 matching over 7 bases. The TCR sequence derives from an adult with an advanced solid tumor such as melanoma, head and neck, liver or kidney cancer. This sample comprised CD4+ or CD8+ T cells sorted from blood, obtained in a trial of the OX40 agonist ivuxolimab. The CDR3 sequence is CASRSGQTVNYGYTF. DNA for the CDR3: TGTGCCAGCAGGTCGGGACAGACAGTTAACTATGGCTACACCTTC.